This TCR beta chain was sequenced for a study of cytomegalovirus exposure and HLA in healthy donors. PCR primers comprised 60 Vbeta and 13 Jbeta primers. The assay was immunoSEQ multiplex PCR, and TCRdb's table has in-frame clones only and misses some. The table includes about 130,000 clones, around 10% detected once. This clone was seen a handful of times. Its specificity is not known. The donors (healthy individuals) were bone marrow donors. Regarding the study as a whole: In a later analysis, donors in an Asian-associated ancestry cluster reportedly had fewer N-insertions in productive TCRs than the cohort mean. Roughly even sequencing depth across donors was the assumption behind the presence/absence analyses.

This CDR3 is 14 amino acids long. The germline V gene has CDR1 SNHLY and CDR2 FYNNEI. V trimming: 6 bases; J trimming: 3 bases; junction bases outside the gene matches: 6. The rearrangement joins TRBV2 to TRBJ2-7; 9 nucleotides line up with TRBD1. The sequence derives from a man in his forties or fifties in good health and CMV-seronegative. Material: PBMCs. DNA for the CDR3: TGTGCCAGCAGGGAGGGACAGGGAAACTACGAGCAGTACTTC. Translating it yields CASREGQGNYEQYF.